A single sample gave rise to the 19 T cell receptor beta chains below, sequenced in a study of cytomegalovirus exposure and HLA in healthy donors. It was with 60 Vbeta and 13 Jbeta primers that the PCR ran. Profiled with immunoSEQ multiplex PCR; TCRdb holds only in-frame clones, not every one. Of 150,000 to 200,000 clones in the sample, around 83% are singletons; the top ten hold 1.7%. Sequenced sample: PBMCs. These receptors came from a woman between 18 and 29 years old in good health and CMV-seronegative.

The gene calls are TRBV4-3 and TRBJ2-1; 15 nucleotides align to TRBD2. Trimming cost V 1 base and J 7 bases; bases outside gene matches: 8. Germline assignment: CDR1 LGHNA and CDR2 YSLEER. There are 18 residues in the CDR3. The CDR3 spells CASSQVRGLAGGRNEQFF. The CDR3 DNA is TGCGCCAGCAGCCAAGTCAGGGGACTAGCGGGAGGAAGAAATGAGCAGTTCTTC.

In DNA, the CDR3 is TGCGCCAGCAGTGAGTCAAAACAGGGTTACGGCTACACCTTC. Its translation: CASSESKQGYGYTF. This chain links TRBV10-1 with TRBJ1-2; D is possibly TRBD1 (6 bases). The germline gives CDR1 WNHNN, CDR2 SYGVQD (reference sequence). V lost 0 bases and J lost 8, with 13 bases in between. CDR3 length equals 14 residues.

V and J are TRBV28 and TRBJ1-2, with TRBD1 matching 7 bases. The CDR3 is 15 residues long. V lost 5 bases and J lost 4; bases outside the gene matches: 10. Germline V gene data show CDR1 as MDHEN and CDR2 as SYDVKM. DNA of the CDR3: TGTGCCAGCAGTGCAAAAGGGGGCTTTGGCTATGGCTACACCTTC. It is translated as CASSAKGGFGYGYTF.

A few counts support this clone. The genes are TRBV2 and TRBJ1-3; a possible D gene is TRBD1 (5 bases). Germline values: CDR1 SNHLY, CDR2 FYNNEI. V lost 6 bases, J lost 2 bases, and 14 bases lay in between. This CDR3 region has 15 residues. DNA for the CDR3: TGTGCCAGCAGAAGTTCCAGGGTGGCTGGAAACACCATATATTTT. Amino acid sequence: CASRSSRVAGNTIYF.

The V and J genes are TRBV29-1 and TRBJ1-2; 8 nucleotides line up with TRBD1. CDR3 length: 12 amino acids. Germline V gene sequence: CDR1 SQVTM, CDR2 ANQGSEA. Trimming at V came to 1 base and at J to 5 bases, leaving 0 bases not matched to a gene. The CDR3 sequence: CSVEGDRYGYTF. In nucleotides, the CDR3 is TGCAGCGTTGAAGGGGACAGGTATGGCTACACCTTC.

V gene TRBV30 combines with J gene TRBJ2-7, with a tentative D call TRBD1 (6 bases). Trimming removed 3 bases from V and 4 bases from J, with 19 bases in between. The CDR3 has 15 amino acids. Germline V gene data show CDR1 as GTSNPN and CDR2 as SVGIG (reference sequence). This chain's CDR3 is CAWRLGHYSIYEQYF. CDR3 nucleotide sequence: TGTGCCTGGAGACTGGGACACTACAGCATTTACGAGCAGTACTTC. Drawing the rest from reference TRBV30 and TRBJ2-7, the complete variable domain is SQTIHQWPATLVQPVGSPLSLECTVEGTSNPNLYWYRQAAGRGLQLLFYSVGIGQISSEVPQNLSASRPQDRQFILSSKKLLLSDSGFYLCAWRLGHYSIYEQYFGPGTRLTVT.

The chain joins TRBV5-1 to TRBJ2-4; D call uncertain. The CDR3 totals 16 residues. V was clipped by 2 bases and J by 0 bases, with 12 bases between them. CDR1 is SGHRS, CDR2 YFSETQ, per germline. In DNA form, the CDR3 reads TGCGCCAGCAGCTTTACAGTTTCCCAAGCCAAAAACATTCAGTACTTC. It specifies CASSFTVSQAKNIQYF.

This clone was recorded a few times. V is TRBV2 and J is TRBJ1-5; D is unclear. V lost 4 bases and J 3 bases, leaving 13 bases between the germline ends. This CDR3 is 15 amino acids long. Germline values: CDR1 SNHLY, CDR2 FYNNEI. The CDR3 DNA sequence: TGTGCCAGCAGTGCGGAAGGACGGGACAATCAGCCCCAGCATTTT. Translating gives CASSAEGRDNQPQHF. The whole variable domain, filled in from reference TRBV2 and TRBJ1-5, reads EPEVTQTPSHQVTQMGQEVILRCVPISNHLYFYWYRQILGQKVEFLVSFYNNEISEKSEIFDDQFSVERPDGSNFTLKIRSTKLEDSAMYFCASSAEGRDNQPQHFGDGTRLSIL.

The J gene is TRBJ2-1, the V gene TRBV4-3; tentative D call: TRBD2 (6 bases). The V gene lost 3 bases and the J gene lost 2 bases, with 14 bases spanning the gap. The CDR3 consists of 16 residues. CDR1 and CDR2 (germline): LGHNA, YSLEER. The CDR3 reads CASSQGLHRAYNEQFF. CDR3 nucleotide sequence: TGCGCCAGCAGCCAGGGACTTCATCGGGCCTACAATGAGCAGTTCTTC.

This chain links TRBV19 with TRBJ1-3, with unresolved D. The CDR3 extends over 15 amino acids. Germline V gene data show CDR1 as LNHDA and CDR2 as SQIVND (reference sequence). V was trimmed by 3 bases and J by 0 bases, leaving 9 bases between them. CDR3 protein: CASSMVAFSGNTIYF. In nucleotides, the CDR3 is TGTGCCAGTAGTATGGTAGCCTTCTCTGGAAACACCATATATTTT.

In nucleotides, the CDR3 is TGCGCCAGCAGCTTGGGACAGGGGTTCTCCTACGAGCAGTACGTC. It encodes CASSLGQGFSYEQYV. This chain connects TRBV5-1 to TRBJ2-7; 8 positions match TRBD1. The CDR3 contains 15 residues. Losses at the gene ends were 0 bases for V and 0 bases for J; bases not matched to a gene: 2. Germline V lookup: CDR1 SGHRS, CDR2 YFSETQ.

This chain joins TRBV7-9 and TRBJ2-2; TRBD2 matches 7 bases. This CDR3 is 16 amino acids long. Trimming took 2 bases from V and 5 from J; bases not matched to a gene: 8. In germline, CDR1 is SEHNR, CDR2 FQNEAQ (reference sequence). The CDR3 region has the DNA TGTGCCAGCAGCTTATACGGGGGAGGGCCGACCGGGGAGCTGTTTTTT. Its translation: CASSLYGGGPTGELFF.

Many counts were recorded for this clone. This chain links TRBV30 with TRBJ1-5, with TRBD1 matching over 7 bases. Germline-derived CDR1 and CDR2 are GTSNPN and SVGIG (reference sequence). V was clipped by 4 bases and J by 3 bases; unmatched bases: 6. This CDR3 region has 14 residues. CDR3 amino acids: CAWTRDSDNQPQHF. The CDR3 DNA reads TGTGCCTGGACCCGGGACAGCGACAATCAGCCCCAGCATTTT.

The rearrangement joins TRBV6-6 to TRBJ2-5, with 9 bases that match TRBD2. With V trimmed by 0 bases and J by 5 bases, 4 bases remained unmatched. This CDR3 is 15 amino acids long. The germline V gene encodes CDR1 MNHNY and CDR2 SVGAGI (reference sequence). CDR3 region: CASSYSSGSSETQYF. The CDR3 DNA reads TGTGCCAGCAGTTACTCTAGCGGGAGCTCTGAGACCCAGTACTTC.

This sequence joins TRBV11-2 and TRBJ2-7; 9 bases line up with TRBD2. The CDR3 extends over 18 amino acids. The germline V gene has CDR1 SGHAT and CDR2 FQNNGV. V gave up 1 base and J gave up 4 bases; unmatched junction bases: 14. The CDR3 DNA is TGTGCCAGCAGCTTAGTGTTGGGGGTAGCGGGAGCCGGGTACGAGCAGTACGTC. Protein: CASSLVLGVAGAGYEQYV.

The V gene is TRBV7-8, the J gene TRBJ2-4, with D possibly matching TRBD2 (6 bases). V was trimmed by 0 bases and J by 9 bases, leaving 6 bases between them. CDR3 length equals 12 residues. The germline gives CDR1 SGHVS, CDR2 FQNEAQ. CDR3 region: CASSLAGSIQYF. The CDR3 DNA is TGTGCCAGCAGCTTAGCCGGGAGCATTCAGTACTTC.

V and J are TRBV27 and TRBJ1-2; D is perhaps TRBD1 (5 bases). CDR1 is MNHEY and CDR2 is SMNVEV in the germline V gene (reference sequence). The CDR3 loop spans 14 amino acids. V was cut by 8 bases and J by 7 bases, with 20 bases left in between. DNA for the CDR3: TGTGCCAGCCCCCCGGGGGAAAACTGGGGTGGCTACACCTTC. It specifies CASPPGENWGGYTF.

The rearrangement links TRBV28 to TRBJ2-5; D remains ambiguous. Germline V lookup: CDR1 MDHEN, CDR2 SYDVKM. The CDR3 has 12 residues. Trimming took 5 bases from V and 3 from J, leaving 7 bases between them. The CDR3 nucleotides are TGTGCCAGCAGTCGCGTCAAAGAGACCCAGTACTTC. The encoded protein is CASSRVKETQYF.

V gene TRBV21-1 combines with J gene TRBJ2-7; TRBD2 is the table's D call and was not checked against the DNA. TRBV21-1 represents a pseudogene. This CDR3 has 12 residues. CDR3 loop: CASRGVHYEQYV. The CDR3 DNA sequence: TGTGCCAGCCGTGGAGTCCACTACGAGCAGTACGTC.